This TCR beta chain was found in a study of cytomegalovirus exposure and HLA in healthy donors. Study-wide points: TCR beta chains numbering roughly 150 were designated cytomegalovirus-associated. In the analysis, some V segments, TRBV6-2 and TRBV6-3 included, were excluded as indistinguishable. TCR association rates varied by HLA locus in a later analysis, with DRB1 highest and HLA-C lowest. Common viral pathogens seemed to be connected with several of the most significant clusters, according to a later analysis.

PCR involved 60 Vbeta and 13 Jbeta primers. The method was immunoSEQ multiplex PCR; TCRdb's version includes in-frame clones alone and lacks a portion of them. The data contain about 120,000 clones, 8.5% to 9% of them singletons. Between the trimmed V and J ends, which lost 2 bases and 0 bases, there was a span of 14 bases. CDR3 length: 15 amino acids. From germline, CDR1 is SQVTM and CDR2 ANQGSEA. This clone has a count of ten or more. Antigen: not known. This sequence originates from a woman in her 40s in good health and CMV-seropositive. The sample taken for sequencing was PBMCs. This sequence joins TRBV29-1 and TRBJ2-7; a possible D gene is TRBD2 (6 bases). The CDR3 sequence: CSVEFPGLSSYEQYF. CDR3 nucleotide sequence: TGCAGCGTTGAATTTCCGGGACTTAGCTCCTACGAGCAGTACTTC.